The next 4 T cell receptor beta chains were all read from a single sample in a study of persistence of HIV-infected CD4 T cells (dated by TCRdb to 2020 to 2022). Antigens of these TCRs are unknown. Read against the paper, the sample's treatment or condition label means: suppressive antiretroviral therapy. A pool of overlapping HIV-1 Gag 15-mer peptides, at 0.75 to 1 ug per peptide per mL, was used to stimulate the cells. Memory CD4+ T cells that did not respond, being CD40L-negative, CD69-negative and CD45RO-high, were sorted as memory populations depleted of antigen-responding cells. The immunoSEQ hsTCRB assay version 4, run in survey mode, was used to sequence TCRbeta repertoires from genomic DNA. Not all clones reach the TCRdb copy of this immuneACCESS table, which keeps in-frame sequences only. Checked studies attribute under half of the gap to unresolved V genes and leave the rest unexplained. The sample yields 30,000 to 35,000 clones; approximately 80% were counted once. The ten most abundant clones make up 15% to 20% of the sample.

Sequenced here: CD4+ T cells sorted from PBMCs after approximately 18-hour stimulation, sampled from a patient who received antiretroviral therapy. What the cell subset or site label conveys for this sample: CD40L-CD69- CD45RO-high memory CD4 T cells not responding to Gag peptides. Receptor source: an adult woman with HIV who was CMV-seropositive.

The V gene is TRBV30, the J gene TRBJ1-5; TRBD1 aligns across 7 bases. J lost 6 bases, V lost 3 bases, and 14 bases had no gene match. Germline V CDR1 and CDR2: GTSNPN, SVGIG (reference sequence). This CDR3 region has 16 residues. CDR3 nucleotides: TGTGCCTGGAGGGGCACAGGCAGGGGGGACAGTCAGCCCCAGCATTTT. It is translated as CAWRGTGRGDSQPQHF.

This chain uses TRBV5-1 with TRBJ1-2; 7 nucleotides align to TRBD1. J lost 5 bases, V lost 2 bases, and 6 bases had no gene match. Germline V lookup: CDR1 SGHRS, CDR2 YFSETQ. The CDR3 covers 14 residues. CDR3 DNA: TGCGCCAGCAGCTTCGGGACAGACTTGTATGGCTACACCTTC. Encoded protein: CASSFGTDLYGYTF.

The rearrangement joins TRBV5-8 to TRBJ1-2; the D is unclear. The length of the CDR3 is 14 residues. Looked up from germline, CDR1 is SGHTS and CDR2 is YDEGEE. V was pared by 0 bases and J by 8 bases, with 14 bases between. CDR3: CASSLDRASIGYTF. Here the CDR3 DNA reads TGTGCCAGCAGCTTGGACCGGGCTTCCATCGGCTACACCTTC.

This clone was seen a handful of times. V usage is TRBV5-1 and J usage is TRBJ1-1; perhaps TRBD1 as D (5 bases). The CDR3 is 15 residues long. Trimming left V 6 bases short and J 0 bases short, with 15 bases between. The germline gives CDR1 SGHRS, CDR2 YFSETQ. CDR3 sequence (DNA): TGCGCCAGCACTTATATGGCGGACATGAACACTGAAGCTTTCTTT. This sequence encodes CASTYMADMNTEAFF.